A selection of T cell receptor beta chains follows, all from one sample in a study of cytotoxic CD8 clonotypes in ibrutinib-treated CLL. Produced via immunoSEQ multiplex PCR; TCRdb's table is partial and in-frame only. The table includes approximately 280,000 clones, roughly 76% detected once. Sequenced material: PBMCs, taken at disease progression, from a patient treated with ibrutinib. The receptors were sampled from a human donor with chronic lymphocytic leukemia. The CDR3 runs from the conserved cysteine through the conserved F or W. The D gene is left open where the match is weak. Some rows mark clone size as missing; the rest say once, few, many or name a class of expanded clone.

d_call clone_size j_call v_call cdr3_nt cdr3_aa
TRBD1 - TRBJ1-5 TRBV16 TGTGCCAGCAGCCAATCTGGCAGGGGGGATCAGCCCCAGCATTTT CASSQSGRGDQPQHF
- - TRBJ1-2 TRBV7-8 TGTGCCAGCAGCTTAGTCCCACGGTGGACCCCACATGGCTACACCTTC CASSLVPRWTPHGYTF
- - TRBJ2-7 TRBV4-1 TGCGCCAGCAGCCAAGAGAAGTACGGCTCCGAGCAGTACTTC CASSQEKYGSEQYF
- - TRBJ1-1 TRBV6-1 TGTGCCAGCAGGGGAGGGGTTGAAGCTTTCTTT CASRGGVEAFF
TRBD1 - TRBJ2-7 TRBV28 TGTGCCAGCAGTTCGCCCCGGGACAGGGGCTTCTACGAGCAGTACTTC CASSSPRDRGFYEQYF
- - TRBJ1-5 TRBV6-6 TGTGCCAGCTCGTCAGCGGGGGCCGGACCTTATCAGCCCCAGCATTTT CASSSAGAGPYQPQHF
TRBD2 - TRBJ2-7 TRBV9 TGTGCCAGCAGCCTAACCCCGGGACTAGCGGGAGCCGAGCAGTACTTC CASSLTPGLAGAEQYF
- - TRBJ2-7 TRBV4-1 TGCGCCAGCAGCCAAGTTACGGGGGGCAGGCCCTACGAGCAGTACTTC CASSQVTGGRPYEQYF
- once TRBJ2-1 TRBV15 TGTGCCACTAACCGTGGGGCGGGCTACAATGAGCAGTTCTTC CATNRGAGYNEQFF
- - TRBJ2-1 TRBV10-3 TGTGCCATCAGTGGGTCCAATGAGCAGTTCTTC CAISGSNEQFF
- - TRBJ1-2 TRBV7-2 TGTGCCGGCAACGTACCGGGAACGCCAAGCGGCTACACCTTC CAGNVPGTPSGYTF
TRBD1 - TRBJ2-1 TRBV4-1 TGCGCCAGCAGCCTGGGACAGGGGGCGCGCAATGAGCAGTTCTTC CASSLGQGARNEQFF
- - TRBJ2-7 TRBV7-2 TGTGCCAGCAGCTTAGCTAGGGGGGTGGTCTACGAGCAGTACTTC CASSLARGVVYEQYF
- - TRBJ2-7 TRBV25-1 TGTGCCAGCAGTGTGGGGATAGAGCAGTACTTC CASSVGIEQYF
TRBD1 - TRBJ2-7 TRBV27 TGTGCCAGCAGTAATCCAAAGAGGGGGCCGGGTTACGAGCAGTACTTC CASSNPKRGPGYEQYF
TRBD2 - TRBJ2-1 TRBV11-1 TGTGCCAGCAGCTTCGGACTAGCCCCGTTCTTC CASSFGLAPFF
TRBD2 - TRBJ2-7 TRBV5-5 TGTGCCAGCACGTTCCGTATAGCGGGGGAGAGTGGGAACTACGAGCAGTACTTC CASTFRIAGESGNYEQYF
- - TRBJ2-7 TRBV10-3 TGTGCCTCGGAGGGCAGGGTGAGCTCCTACGAGCAGTACTTC CASEGRVSSYEQYF
TRBD1 - TRBJ1-2 TRBV18 TGTGCCAGCTCACCAGGGCTGGACAGGAGAAACTATGGCTACACCTTC CASSPGLDRRNYGYTF
TRBD1 - TRBJ1-2 TRBV29-1 TGCAGCGCCCGGACAGGGGATGGCTACACCTTC CSARTGDGYTF
TRBD2 once TRBJ2-2 TRBV25-1 TGTGCCAGCAGGGGCCGGGGGAGGGGAAAGCTGTTTTTT CASRGRGRGKLFF
- - TRBJ2-4 TRBV29-1 TGCAGCGTTGAACGGTGGGAAGCCAAAAACATTCAGTACTTC CSVERWEAKNIQYF
- - TRBJ2-1 TRBV29-1 TGCAGCGCCCCCACTAGAGGGGTTGACAATGAGCAGTTCTTC CSAPTRGVDNEQFF
- - TRBJ2-7 TRBV4-2 TGTGCCAGCAGCCAAGATCCAGCGCCATACGGCGAGCAGTACTTC CASSQDPAPYGEQYF
- few TRBJ2-5 TRBV27 TGTGCCAGCAGCCGGGGACTCGGACAGAGCCAAGAGACCCAGTACTTC CASSRGLGQSQETQYF
- - TRBJ1-2 TRBV10-3 TGTGCCATCAGACCTCTCACAGGGACGGGCTACACCTTC CAIRPLTGTGYTF
- once TRBJ1-3 TRBV7-9 TGTGCCAGCAGCTTAGACGCAACTGGAAACACCATATATTTT CASSLDATGNTIYF